The rows below give T cell receptor beta chains drawn from one sample of a study of CXCR3-negative and CXCR3-positive naive CD8 T cells. Reprocessing the 5' RACE reads, TCRdb reports a single entry for every CDR3 protein and omits DNA. The specimen's table records approximately 83,000 distinct CDR3 sequences. Sequenced: naive CXCR3- CD8+ T cells from blood. The receptor source for this set is a human donor in good health. Some clones in this sample may be carry-over from other donors' samples. Each CDR3 is given with its conserved first and last residue.

cdr3_length,v_call,j_call,cdr3_aa
14,TRBV29-1,TRBJ2-7,CSVEMRGELNEQYF
15,TRBV25-1,TRBJ1-2,CASSEYRDSYYGYTF
13,TRBV20-1,TRBJ2-7,CSAVPGLVYEQYF
15,TRBV10-3,TRBJ2-5,CAISELEREQETQYF
12,TRBV29-1,TRBJ2-1,CSGRLGSDEQFF
13,TRBV29-1,TRBJ1-1,CSVVAGENTEAFF
16,TRBV19,TRBJ1-1,CASSMNGGGYHTEAFF
15,TRBV6-5,TRBJ2-1,CASSSGRNPYNEQFF
11,TRBV29-1,TRBJ2-1,CSVETGYEQFF
14,TRBV28,TRBJ2-7,CASSSPESPYEQYF
16,TRBV12-3/TRBV12-4,TRBJ2-1,CASSSPLDSTYNEQFF
16,TRBV6-2/TRBV6-3,TRBJ2-3,CASSGRGGTSTDTQYF
13,TRBV6-2/TRBV6-3,TRBJ2-7,CAARLGGPYEQYF
15,TRBV6-2/TRBV6-3,TRBJ2-1,CASSSGNSGGAWQFF
16,TRBV6-4,TRBJ2-1,CASSDRTSGLGGEQFF
14,TRBV12-3/TRBV12-4,TRBJ1-2,CASSLTGNGYGYTF
13,TRBV12-3/TRBV12-4,TRBJ2-7,CASRGTSSYEQYF
16,TRBV28,TRBJ2-7,CASSPLPIHGAYEQYF
14,TRBV7-9,TRBJ2-7,CASSLMGLSYEQYF
14,TRBV21-1,TRBJ2-5,CASSKGRYQETQYF